One and the same sample provided the 23 T cell receptor beta chains below, sequenced in a study of neoadjuvant anti-PD-1 for oral cavity cancer. Generated by immunoSEQ multiplex PCR, the TCRdb table keeps only in-frame clones and is missing some. The sample holds 12,000 to 15,000 clones, 60% to 70% seen once. Sequencing was performed on PBMCs, taken before nivolumab (anti-PD-1) treatment. These receptors came from a person aged 40 to 85 with oral cavity squamous cell carcinoma.

This clone showed up just a few times. The rearrangement joins TRBV5-1 to TRBJ2-1, with D maybe TRBD2 (7 bases). The V gene lost 6 bases and the J gene lost 9 bases, with 19 bases spanning the gap. CDR3 length equals 14 residues. Germline CDR1 and CDR2: SGHRS and YFSETQ. CDR3 nucleotide sequence: TGCGCCAGCAATTACGGGGGGCGAGGAATTGAGCAGTTCTTC. It encodes CASNYGGRGIEQFF.

A single count supports this clone. This sequence joins TRBV27 and TRBJ2-4; D not resolved. Looked up from germline, CDR1 is MNHEY and CDR2 is SMNVEV (reference sequence). The V and J ends lost 3 bases and 6 bases respectively, with 15 bases between them. The CDR3 is 15 residues long. In DNA, the CDR3 is TGTGCCAGCAGTTTGAAGCCTCAGTTGGGAAACATTCAGTACTTC. Its protein product is CASSLKPQLGNIQYF.

In DNA form, the CDR3 reads TGTGCCAGCGGCACAGGGAGAGGGACTGAAGCTTTCTTT. Protein sequence: CASGTGRGTEAFF. This chain links TRBV2 with TRBJ1-1; weak D call: TRBD1 (6 bases). CDR1 SNHLY and CDR2 FYNNEI come from the germline V gene. Trimming stripped 8 bases from V and 5 bases from J, with 15 bases between. The CDR3 runs 13 residues.

The chain couples TRBV5-1 to TRBJ2-7, with TRBD1 matching 10 bases. Germline V gene sequence: CDR1 SGHRS, CDR2 YFSETQ. The V and J ends lost 5 bases and 2 bases, in that order; junction bases with no gene match: 4. There are 14 residues in the CDR3. The CDR3 DNA reads as TGCGCCAGCAGTTACGGACAGGGGGCCTACGAGCAGTACTTC. Encoded protein: CASSYGQGAYEQYF.

This clone was observed a handful of times. V is TRBV18 and J is TRBJ2-7; D is unresolved. CDR1 KGHSH and CDR2 LQKENI come from the germline V gene. The V end lost 3 bases, the J end lost 4 bases, and 7 bases lay between the germline ends. The CDR3 runs to 12 residues. The CDR3 DNA sequence: TGTGCCAGCTCACCCGAACAGTACGAGCAGTACTTC. Residues: CASSPEQYEQYF.

The genes are TRBV28 and TRBJ2-7, with D maybe TRBD2 (6 bases). V shed 4 bases and J shed 3 bases, with 16 bases lying between them. The germline CDR1 and CDR2 sequences are MDHEN and SYDVKM. This CDR3 has 15 residues. CDR3 loop: CASSSPSGALYEQYF. The CDR3, as DNA: TGTGCCAGCAGTTCCCCCTCGGGAGCCCTCTACGAGCAGTACTTC. Filled out from reference TRBV28 and TRBJ2-7, the complete variable domain reads DVKVTQSSRYLVKRTGEKVFLECVQDMDHENMFWYRQDPGLGLRLIYFSYDVKMKEKGDIPEGYSVSREKKERFSLILESASTNQTSMYLCASSSPSGALYEQYFGPGTRLTVT.

In its sample, this clone was seen a few times. This sequence joins TRBV5-6 and TRBJ2-7; D is possibly TRBD2 (5 bases). Germline CDR1 SGHDT, CDR2 YYEEEE. V was pared by 4 bases and J by 3 bases, with 8 bases between. The CDR3 has 12 residues. CDR3 DNA: TGTGCCAGCAGCCCAGGAGGCTACGAGCAGTACTTC. Its protein product is CASSPGGYEQYF.

V is TRBV5-1 and J is TRBJ2-1; 7 bases are shared with TRBD2. The CDR3 extends over 15 amino acids. Germline V gene sequence: CDR1 SGHRS, CDR2 YFSETQ. V shed 5 bases, J shed 1 base, and the junction held 6 bases outside the gene matches. The CDR3 loop is CASRGAGASYNEQFF. The DNA for the CDR3 is TGCGCCAGCAGGGGCGCGGGAGCTTCCTACAATGAGCAGTTCTTC. The variable domain in full, with the rest retrieved from reference TRBV5-1 and TRBJ2-1, is KAGVTQTPRYLIKTRGQQVTLSCSPISGHRSVSWYQQTPGQGLQFLFEYFSETQRNKGNFPGRFSGRQFSNSRSEMNVSTLELGDSALYLCASRGAGASYNEQFFGPGTRLTVL.

The CDR3 region has the DNA TGTGCCAGCCTAGCCTCCTACAATGAGCAGTTCTTC. Translated, it gives CASLASYNEQFF. V gene TRBV2 combines with J gene TRBJ2-1; TRBD2 might be the D (5 bases). The V end lost 8 bases, the J end lost 0 bases, and 5 bases lay between the germline ends. CDR1 is SNHLY, CDR2 FYNNEI, per germline. CDR3 length: 12 amino acids.

J is TRBJ1-2 and V is TRBV29-1, with 8 nucleotides matching TRBD1. This CDR3 has 15 amino acids. Germline CDR1 SQVTM, CDR2 ANQGSEA. The V segment lost 4 bases and the J segment 1 base; nucleotides outside the gene matches: 8. The CDR3 loop reads CSVGGQGSYNYGYTF. In DNA form, the CDR3 reads TGCAGCGTTGGAGGACAGGGCTCCTATAACTATGGCTACACCTTC.

J is TRBJ1-5 and V is TRBV7-6, with D unresolved. Between the trimmed V and J ends, which lost 2 bases and 4 bases, there was a span of 12 bases. The germline V gene encodes CDR1 SGHVS and CDR2 FNYEAQ. This CDR3 comprises 15 residues. The CDR3 DNA reads TGTGCCAGCAGCTTAACAACAGACTCAAATCAGCCCCAGCATTTT. It translates to CASSLTTDSNQPQHF.

V is TRBV7-2 and J is TRBJ2-3; D is ambiguous. The V end was cut by 4 bases, the J end by 3 bases, with 2 bases between. Germline lookup yields CDR1 SGHTA and CDR2 FQGNSA. This CDR3 has 11 residues. Here the CDR3 reads CASSSTDTQYF. CDR3 DNA: TGTGCCAGCAGCTCTACAGATACGCAGTATTTT.

This clone has just a few counts. This rearrangement joins TRBV6-1 to TRBJ1-1, with no clear D. CDR1 and CDR2 from the germline V gene are MNHNS and SASEGT. V shed 2 bases and J shed 4 bases, with 14 bases lying between them. The CDR3 runs to 15 residues. The CDR3 region is CASSESGPGSTEAFF. CDR3 bases: TGTGCCAGCAGTGAATCTGGGCCGGGTAGCACTGAAGCTTTCTTT.

The CDR3 sequence is CASSFKQGYYSNQPQHF. The CDR3 region has the DNA TGTGCCAGTAGTTTTAAACAGGGATACTATAGCAATCAGCCCCAGCATTTT. The chain links TRBV19 to TRBJ1-5, with D possibly being TRBD1 (6 bases). Germline CDR1 LNHDA, CDR2 SQIVND (reference sequence). CDR3 length equals 17 residues. V was trimmed by 5 bases and J by 0 bases, leaving 17 bases between them.

V is TRBV5-1 and J is TRBJ1-2; D is ambiguous. CDR3 length equals 15 residues. The V end lost 1 base, the J end lost 7 bases, and 17 bases lay between the germline ends. CDR1 is SGHRS and CDR2 is YFSETQ in the germline V gene. The CDR3 sequence: CASSLWAATGGGYTF. DNA of the CDR3: TGCGCCAGCAGCTTGTGGGCAGCAACCGGCGGTGGCTACACCTTC.

The chain employs TRBV5-1 and TRBJ2-1; 12 bases match TRBD1. The CDR3 runs to 14 residues. CDR1 and CDR2 from the germline V gene are SGHRS and YFSETQ. Trimming removed 8 bases from V and 9 bases from J; junction bases left unmatched: 9. The CDR3 DNA sequence: TGCGCCAGTATTTTTGGGACAGGGGGCACTGAGCAGTTCTTC. Translation: CASIFGTGGTEQFF.

The rearrangement uses TRBV19 and TRBJ2-7, with D perhaps assigned TRBD1 or TRBD2 (5 bases each). Germline V gene lookup returns CDR1 LNHDA and CDR2 SQIVND (reference sequence). Trimming took off 0 bases at V and 6 bases at J, with 18 bases between the two ends. This CDR3 has 16 residues. The DNA of the CDR3 is TGTGCCAGTAGTATAGATCGAGGACGCGAGGGGCGCGAGCAGTACTTC. It is translated as CASSIDRGREGREQYF.

This clone is deemed medium-sized. The chain combines TRBV7-2 with TRBJ2-7; 9 bases match TRBD1. The CDR3 has 16 amino acids. Unmatched junction bases numbered 3, after V lost 0 bases and J lost 0 bases. Per germline, CDR1 SGHTA and CDR2 FQGNSA. Here the CDR3 DNA reads TGTGCCAGCAGCTTAGCAGGACAGGGGAGCTCCTACGAGCAGTACTTC. Translated, it gives CASSLAGQGSSYEQYF.

The chain recombines TRBV27 with TRBJ2-2; 7 nucleotides agree with TRBD2. Germline loops: CDR1 MNHEY, CDR2 SMNVEV (reference sequence). The CDR3 spans 13 residues. The junction had 10 bases not matched to a gene; V was cut back by 7 bases and J by 11 bases. The CDR3 protein is CASTGGPLSELFF. The CDR3 DNA follows: TGTGCCAGCACGGGAGGTCCGTTGTCAGAGCTGTTTTTT.

The chain recombines TRBV30 with TRBJ1-6; D uncertain. The V end was cut by 4 bases, the J end by 6 bases, with 13 bases between. Germline V lookup: CDR1 GTSNPN, CDR2 SVGIG (reference sequence). This CDR3 has 14 amino acids. Written as DNA, the CDR3 is TGTGCCTGGACAAAGAAAGAACCTAATTCACCCCTCCACTTT. Its translation: CAWTKKEPNSPLHF.

This clone was picked up a small number of times. J is TRBJ1-2 and V is TRBV12-5, with 8 bases fitting TRBD1. The CDR3 is made up of 17 amino acids. CDR1 and CDR2 from the germline V gene are LGHNT and FRNRAP. V was pared by 1 base and J by 7 bases, with 14 bases of the junction left unmatched. The CDR3 region is CASGLDRPGQASSGYTF. The CDR3 DNA reads TGTGCTAGTGGTTTGGATCGACCGGGACAGGCGTCTAGTGGCTACACCTTC. Full variable domain (outside the CDR3, taken from reference TRBV12-5 and TRBJ1-2): DARVTQTPRHKVTEMGQEVTMRCQPILGHNTVFWYRQTMMQGLELLAYFRNRAPLDDSGMPKDRFSAEMPDATLATLKIQPSEPRDSAVYFCASGLDRPGQASSGYTFGSGTRLTVV.

The genes are TRBV13 and TRBJ2-1; 7 nucleotides match TRBD2. The CDR3 covers 14 residues. Germline V CDR1 and CDR2: PRHDT, FYEKMQ (reference sequence). V trimming: 5 bases; J trimming: 9 bases; junction bases outside the gene matches: 10. The DNA of the CDR3 is TGTGCCAGCAGCCCGGTCGGGGGGACGGGTGAGCAGTTCTTC. Residues: CASSPVGGTGEQFF.

The chain couples TRBV6-4 to TRBJ2-1, with 7 nucleotides matching TRBD1. Germline V gene lookup returns CDR1 MRHNA and CDR2 SNTAGT. With V trimmed by 3 bases and J by 7 bases, 9 bases remained unmatched. The CDR3 covers 15 residues. For the CDR3, the DNA is TGTGCCAGCAGTGAACAGGAAGGGGGCGGAAATGAGCAGTTCTTC. Its translation: CASSEQEGGGNEQFF.